This T cell receptor (beta chain) emerged from a study of shared clonotypes between healthy human individuals (dated by TCRdb to the early 2020s). Looking at the study overall: A few men and a couple of women, aged 18 to 49 years, made up the cohort. To estimate repertoire size and how much clonotype sharing occurs between individuals, the study deeply sequenced the blood TCR repertoires of a handful of healthy adults. To increase sequencing depth and limit assay-specific biases, TCR repertoire library preparation and sequencing were carried out by different laboratories using diverse techniques. For each donor, CD4 naive and CD4 memory were each run on three plates, CD8 naive on two plates, and CD8 memory on one plate. Leukapheresis yielded between about 0.85 and 10 billion PBMCs per donor. What the authors observed across the whole study: Estimated clonotype richness was generally larger for naive than for memory subsets. Based on pairwise subsampling, the degree of clonotype sharing among donors was expected to be affected by sequencing depth. Compared with non-shared clonotypes, clonotypes shared by all four sorted-subset donors had higher generation probabilities. Sampling was limited to blood, and TCR repertoires in tissue likely differ from TCR repertoires in blood. Because the study included only a small number of donors, the genetic and exposure-history diversity represented was limited. Even with the large sequencing depth, rarefaction of the sorted-subset datasets indicated that sequencing was incomplete. Across a handful of donors, approximately 5% of naive CD4, approximately 3.5% of naive CD8, around 2.1% of memory CD4, and approximately 0.42% of memory CD8 clonotypes were shared.

Using the deep immunoSEQ assay, TCR CDR3 regions were amplified from genomic DNA by multiplex PCR. Extracted genomic DNA from each cell subset was distributed evenly across all wells of several immunoSEQ 96-well plates, and each plate was treated as a replicate. Each replicate PCR for sorted subsets received approximately 220 ng genomic DNA, equal to 30,000 or so T cell genomes. Purified libraries were measured with a Qubit 3.0 fluorometer, size-checked on a Bioanalyzer 2100, and measured again with the KAPA Library Quantification kit. Each immunoSEQ 96-well plate was sequenced on its own single-read 150-cycle Illumina NextSeq 550 flow cell. The study's processing was this. Because the immunoSEQ output held only junctional sequences and lacked quality scores, the filtering could not match the filtering applied to full-length reads. To assign V/J genes and CDR3, sequences were annotated using PyIR, a Python wrapper for IgBLAST v1.9, with IMGT germline references. Reads were removed for weak V/J assignments (E-value above 1e-6), missing CDR3, stop codons, out-of-frame junctions, or ambiguous translated residues. V3J clonotypes were defined by identical inferred V gene, J gene, and CDR3 amino acid sequence. Percentage overlap between repertoires was computed as shared unique clonotypes divided by the size of the smaller repertoire. RTK rarefaction, the Chao1 estimator, and Recon v2.1 estimates of unobserved clonotypes were used to assess repertoire richness. Generation probabilities for all TCRbeta clonotypes obtained by the gDNA method from four donors were computed using OLGA. The table was pulled from immuneACCESS by TCRdb, which kept in-frame rearrangements only. Such tables lose some clones; where checked, under half of the loss comes from unresolved V genes, and the rest has no known cause. The V and J calls and the clone size are those of that table, but D and trimming were determined from the DNA. The sample yields under 1 million clones; 95% to 97% were counted once. About 0.21% of the sample goes to the ten largest clones.

Points on this clone: There is no known antigen for this receptor. No much larger clone exists at a distance of one base, and base qualities are not known.

For the CD8 naive samples, CD45RO-negative cells were positively selected for CCR7, yielding a CD45RA+CCR7+ population from which TemRA cells were excluded. The donors were healthy, HIV-negative adults who had no recently reported acute infections or vaccinations. Only Caucasian adults living in Nashville, Tennessee, USA were represented among the donors. After blood collection by leukapheresis, PBMCs were isolated using Ficoll-Histopaque density gradient centrifugation and then cryopreserved in the vapor phase of liquid nitrogen. Purity and quantity of every magnetically sorted T cell population were checked by analytical flow cytometry. From each sorted fraction, genomic DNA was isolated and quantified by UV absorbance on a Nanodrop 2000c. The CDR3 holds 14 amino acids from the cysteine to the phenylalanine. Of the read, only the CDR3 DNA is kept; its 42 bases are in frame from base 1. Trimming removed 6 bases from V and 3 bases from J, leaving 15 bases between the germline ends. Via the germline V gene, CDR1 is MDHEN and CDR2 SYDVKM.

The sequence is built from TRBV28 and TRBJ2-7; the D gene is possibly TRBD1, with 6 bases matching. The receptor was derived from a man aged 30-40 years in good health. Material: naive CD8+ T cells sorted from blood. The sample's cell subset or site label is to be understood as: CD45RA+CCR7+. Here is the DNA: TGTGCCAGCAGGTCCGGGACAACGGTCTACGAGCAGTACTTC. Translated, it reads CASRSGTTVYEQYF.